The 5 T cell receptor beta chains in this list originate from one sample, sequenced in a study of circulating and synovial CD4+ cells in juvenile arthritis. Sequencing was performed with immunoSEQ multiplex PCR; in TCRdb, only in-frame clones are kept and a portion is missing. The sample lists 15,000 to 20,000 clones, about 90% occurring once. Source material: CD4+ T cells from blood. The receptors stem from a human donor with juvenile idiopathic arthritis.

This clone has just one count. V is TRBV4-2 and J is TRBJ2-3; 16 nucleotides match TRBD2. J was trimmed by 3 bases and V by 3 bases; bases with no gene match: 3. CDR1 and CDR2 from the germline V gene are LGHNA and YNFKEQ. The CDR3 has 17 amino acids. CDR3 sequence reads: CASSHGTSGRVTDTQYF. The CDR3 nucleotides read TGTGCCAGCAGCCATGGGACTAGCGGGAGGGTGACAGATACGCAGTATTTT.

The chain uses TRBV10-3 and TRBJ2-5; 9 bases match TRBD2. V gave up 4 bases and J gave up 3 bases; unmatched junction bases: 3. The CDR3 has 14 residues. Germline CDR1 and CDR2: ENHRY and SYGVKD. In nucleotides, the CDR3 is TGTGCCATCAGTGCAAGCGGGGGGAAAGAGACCCAGTACTTC. Protein product: CAISASGGKETQYF.

V usage is TRBV27 and J usage is TRBJ2-5, with 9 bases aligning to TRBD2. With 6 bases clipped from V and 5 bases from J, the junction kept 7 bases outside the gene matches. The germline gives CDR1 MNHEY, CDR2 SMNVEV (reference sequence). The CDR3 spans 14 residues. DNA for the CDR3: TGTGCCAGCAGGCGGGCTAGCGGGAAGGAGACCCAGTACTTC. This gives the protein CASRRASGKETQYF.

The V call is TRBV7-8, the J call TRBJ2-7; TRBD1 aligns across 12 bases. The V segment lost 5 bases and the J segment 2 bases; nucleotides outside the gene matches: 4. Germline V lookup: CDR1 SGHVS, CDR2 FQNEAQ. The CDR3 consists of 15 residues. CDR3 sequence (DNA): TGTGCCAGCAGCCACCGGGACAGGGGGCCCTACGAGCAGTACTTC. Protein product: CASSHRDRGPYEQYF. Full variable domain (remainder filled in from reference TRBV7-8 and TRBJ2-7): GAGVSQSPRYKVAKRGQDVALRCDPISGHVSLFWYQQALGQGPEFLTYFQNEAQLDKSGLPSDRFFAERPEGSVSTLKIQRTQQEDSAVYLCASSHRDRGPYEQYFGPGTRLTVT.

V is TRBV28 and J is TRBJ1-1; D is perhaps TRBD1 (6 bases). CDR3 length: 13 amino acids. V was cut by 7 bases and J by 0 bases, with 9 bases left in between. Per germline, CDR1 MDHEN and CDR2 SYDVKM. The CDR3 bases are TGTGCCAGCACAACAGGGATGAACACTGAAGCTTTCTTT. It codes for CASTTGMNTEAFF.